This T cell receptor beta chain was documented in a study of cytomegalovirus exposure and HLA in healthy donors. Primers for the PCR totalled 60 Vbeta and 13 Jbeta. Clones were sequenced by immunoSEQ multiplex PCR, and TCRdb holds only the in-frame ones, with some missing. There are 200,000 to 250,000 clones in the sample; almost 80% occur only once, and 3.5% to 4% lies in the top ten. About this clone itself: What it binds is not known.

Study conclusions and caveats: One variant, a missense change in DCLRE1C, was linked in a later analysis to TCR beta V- and J-gene trimming.

This TCR was recovered from a male donor in good health and CMV-seronegative. Sequenced: PBMCs.

Here the CDR3 reads CASSSIPGGDDYGNTIYF. The CDR3 nucleotides read TGTGCCAGCAGTTCAATACCGGGGGGGGATGACTATGGAAACACCATATATTTT. This chain links TRBV27 with TRBJ1-3; D is possibly TRBD1 (5 bases). V was clipped by 4 bases and J by 3 bases, with 22 bases between them. CDR3 length equals 18 residues. Germline CDR1 MNHEY, CDR2 SMNVEV (reference sequence).